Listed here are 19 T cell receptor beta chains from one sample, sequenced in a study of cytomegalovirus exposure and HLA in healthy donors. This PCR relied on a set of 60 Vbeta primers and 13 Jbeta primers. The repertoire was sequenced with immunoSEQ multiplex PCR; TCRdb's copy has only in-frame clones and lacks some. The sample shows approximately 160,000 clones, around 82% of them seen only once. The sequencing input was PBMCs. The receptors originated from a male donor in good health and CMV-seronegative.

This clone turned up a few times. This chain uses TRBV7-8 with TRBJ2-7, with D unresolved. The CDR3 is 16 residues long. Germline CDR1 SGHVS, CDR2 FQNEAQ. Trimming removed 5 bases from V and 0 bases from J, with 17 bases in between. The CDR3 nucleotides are TGTGCCAGCAGCCCCCTCGCCGGCTCGGGCTCCTACGAGCAGTACTTC. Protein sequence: CASSPLAGSGSYEQYF.

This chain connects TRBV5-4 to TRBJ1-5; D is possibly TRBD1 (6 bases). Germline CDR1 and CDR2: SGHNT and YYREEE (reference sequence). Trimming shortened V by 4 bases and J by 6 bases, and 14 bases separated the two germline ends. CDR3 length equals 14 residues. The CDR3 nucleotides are TGTGCCAGCAGCCTTGGGACAAAGGGTCAGCCCCAGCATTTT. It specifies CASSLGTKGQPQHF. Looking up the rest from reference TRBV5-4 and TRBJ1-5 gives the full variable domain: ETGVTQSPTHLIKTRGQQVTLRCSSQSGHNTVSWYQQALGQGPQFIFQYYREEENGRGNFPPRFSGLQFPNYSSELNVNALELDDSALYLCASSLGTKGQPQHFGDGTRLSIL.

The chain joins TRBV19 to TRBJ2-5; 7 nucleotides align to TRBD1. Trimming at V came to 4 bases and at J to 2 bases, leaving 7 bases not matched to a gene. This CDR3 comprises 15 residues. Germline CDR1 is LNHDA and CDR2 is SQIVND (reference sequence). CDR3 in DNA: TGTGCCAGTAGTAGAGGGACAGATTTACAAGAGACCCAGTACTTC. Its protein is CASSRGTDLQETQYF.

CDR3 bases: TGTGCCAGCAGCCAAGAGAGGGGGAGGGGTTTCTCACCCCTCCACTTT. It specifies CASSQERGRGFSPLHF. The rearrangement links TRBV4-2 to TRBJ1-6; maybe TRBD1 (6 bases). Germline V gene data show CDR1 as LGHNA and CDR2 as YNFKEQ. This CDR3 has 16 amino acids. V lost 0 bases, J lost 10 bases, and 16 bases lay in between.

DNA for the CDR3: TGTGCCAGCGAGGTTCTAGCCAAAAACATTCAGTACTTC. Protein product: CASEVLAKNIQYF. The V and J genes are TRBV6-6 and TRBJ2-4; D remains unclear. CDR3 length: 13 amino acids. The germline V gene encodes CDR1 MNHNY and CDR2 SVGAGI (reference sequence). The ends were cut back, 8 bases at V and 0 bases at J, with 8 bases in the middle.

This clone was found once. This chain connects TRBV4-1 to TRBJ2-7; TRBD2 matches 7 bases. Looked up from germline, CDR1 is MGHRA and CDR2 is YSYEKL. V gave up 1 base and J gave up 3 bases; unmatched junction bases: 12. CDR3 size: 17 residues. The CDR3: CASSQANLGGGGYEQYF. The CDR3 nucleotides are TGCGCCAGCAGCCAAGCCAACCTGGGGGGGGGAGGCTACGAGCAGTACTTC.

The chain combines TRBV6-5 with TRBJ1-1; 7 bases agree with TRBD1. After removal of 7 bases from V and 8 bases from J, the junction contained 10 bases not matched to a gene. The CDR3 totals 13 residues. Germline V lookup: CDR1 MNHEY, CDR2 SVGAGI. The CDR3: CASTRPGTEEAFF. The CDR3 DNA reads TGTGCCAGCACTCGCCCCGGGACAGAAGAAGCTTTCTTT.

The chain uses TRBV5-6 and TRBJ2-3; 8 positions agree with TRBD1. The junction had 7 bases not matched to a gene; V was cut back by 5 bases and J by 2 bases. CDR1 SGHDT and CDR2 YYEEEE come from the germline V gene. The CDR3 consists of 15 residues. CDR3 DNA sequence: TGTGCCAGCAGTGTTCTGGGACAGGACACAGATACGCAGTATTTT. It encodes CASSVLGQDTDTQYF.

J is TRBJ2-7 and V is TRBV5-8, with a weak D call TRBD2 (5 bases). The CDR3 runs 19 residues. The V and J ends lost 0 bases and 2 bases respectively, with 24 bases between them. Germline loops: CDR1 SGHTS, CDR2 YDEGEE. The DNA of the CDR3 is TGTGCCAGCAGCTTGGTGAGGACGAGGAGGTCCTTCCATACCTACGAGCAGTACTTC. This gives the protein CASSLVRTRRSFHTYEQYF.

The CDR3 DNA sequence: TGTGCCAGCTCACCCGTTGCGGGGGCAGAGAACTATGGCTACACCTTC. Translated, it gives CASSPVAGAENYGYTF. This chain uses TRBV18 with TRBJ1-2; TRBD1 is a possible D gene (6 bases). The CDR3 loop spans 16 amino acids. The germline gives CDR1 KGHSH, CDR2 LQKENI. The germline V and J ends were trimmed by 3 bases and 2 bases, with 16 bases remaining between them.

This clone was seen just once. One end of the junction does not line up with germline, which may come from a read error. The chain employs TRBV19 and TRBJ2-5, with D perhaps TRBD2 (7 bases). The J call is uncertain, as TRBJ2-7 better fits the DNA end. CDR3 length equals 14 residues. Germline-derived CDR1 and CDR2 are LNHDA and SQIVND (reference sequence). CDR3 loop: CTSSFTGGLYEQYF. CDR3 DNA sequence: TGTACCAGTAGTTTCACCGGGGGGCTGTACGAGCAGTACTTC.

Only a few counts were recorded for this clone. CDR3 coding DNA: TGTGCCAGCAAACCCTCCGGGACAGGGCTCTACGAGCAGTACTTC. Translated, it gives CASKPSGTGLYEQYF. The chain uses TRBV28 and TRBJ2-7; 9 nucleotides line up with TRBD1. The CDR3 totals 15 residues. With 7 bases clipped from V and 3 bases from J, the junction kept 10 bases outside the gene matches. Germline values: CDR1 MDHEN, CDR2 SYDVKM.

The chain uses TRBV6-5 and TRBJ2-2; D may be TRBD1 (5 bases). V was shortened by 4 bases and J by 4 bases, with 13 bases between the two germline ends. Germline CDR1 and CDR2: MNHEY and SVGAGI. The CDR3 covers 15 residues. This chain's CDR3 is CASSLIQAGTGELFF. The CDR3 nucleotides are TGTGCCAGCAGTTTAATACAGGCAGGCACCGGGGAGCTGTTTTTT.

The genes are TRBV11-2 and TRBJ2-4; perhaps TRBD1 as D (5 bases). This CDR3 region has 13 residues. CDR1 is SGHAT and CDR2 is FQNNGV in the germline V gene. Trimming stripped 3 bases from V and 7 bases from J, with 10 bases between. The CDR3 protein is CASSFERGNIQYF. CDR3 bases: TGTGCCAGCAGCTTCGAAAGGGGTAACATTCAGTACTTC.

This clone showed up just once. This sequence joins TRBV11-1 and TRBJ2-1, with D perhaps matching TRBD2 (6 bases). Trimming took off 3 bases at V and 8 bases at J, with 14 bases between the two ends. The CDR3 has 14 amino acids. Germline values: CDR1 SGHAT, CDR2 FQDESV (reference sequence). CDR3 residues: CASSLGPSDYEQFF. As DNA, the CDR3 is TGTGCCAGCAGCTTGGGACCTAGCGACTATGAGCAGTTCTTC.

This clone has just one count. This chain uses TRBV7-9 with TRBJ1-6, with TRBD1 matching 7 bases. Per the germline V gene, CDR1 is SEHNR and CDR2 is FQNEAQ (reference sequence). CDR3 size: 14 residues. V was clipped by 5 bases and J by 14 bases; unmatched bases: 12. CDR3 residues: CASSRQGAMISLHF. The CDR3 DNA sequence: TGTGCCAGCAGCCGACAGGGTGCAATGATATCCCTCCACTTT.

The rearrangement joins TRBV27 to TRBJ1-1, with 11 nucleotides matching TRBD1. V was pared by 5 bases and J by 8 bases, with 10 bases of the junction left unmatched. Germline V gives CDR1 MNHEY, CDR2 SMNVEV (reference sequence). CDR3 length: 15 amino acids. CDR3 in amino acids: CASSPGQGARSEAFF. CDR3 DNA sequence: TGTGCCAGCAGTCCTGGACAGGGGGCCAGATCAGAAGCTTTCTTT.

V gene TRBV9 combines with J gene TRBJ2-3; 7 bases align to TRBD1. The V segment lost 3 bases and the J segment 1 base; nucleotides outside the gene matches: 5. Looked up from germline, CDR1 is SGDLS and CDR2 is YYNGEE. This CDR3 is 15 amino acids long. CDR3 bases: TGTGCCAGCAGCGACACAGGGGTTGGCACAGATACGCAGTATTTT. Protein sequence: CASSDTGVGTDTQYF. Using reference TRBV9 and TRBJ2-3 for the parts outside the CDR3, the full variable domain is DSGVTQTPKHLITATGQRVTLRCSPRSGDLSVYWYQQSLDQGLQFLIQYYNGEERAKGNILERFSAQQFPDLHSELNLSSLELGDSALYFCASSDTGVGTDTQYFGPGTRLTVL.

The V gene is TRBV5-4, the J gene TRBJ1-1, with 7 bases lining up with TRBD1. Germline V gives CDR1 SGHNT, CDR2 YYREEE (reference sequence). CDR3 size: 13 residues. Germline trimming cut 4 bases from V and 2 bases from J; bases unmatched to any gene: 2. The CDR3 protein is CASSRDRNTEAFF. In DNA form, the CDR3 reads TGTGCCAGCAGCAGGGACAGAAACACTGAAGCTTTCTTT.